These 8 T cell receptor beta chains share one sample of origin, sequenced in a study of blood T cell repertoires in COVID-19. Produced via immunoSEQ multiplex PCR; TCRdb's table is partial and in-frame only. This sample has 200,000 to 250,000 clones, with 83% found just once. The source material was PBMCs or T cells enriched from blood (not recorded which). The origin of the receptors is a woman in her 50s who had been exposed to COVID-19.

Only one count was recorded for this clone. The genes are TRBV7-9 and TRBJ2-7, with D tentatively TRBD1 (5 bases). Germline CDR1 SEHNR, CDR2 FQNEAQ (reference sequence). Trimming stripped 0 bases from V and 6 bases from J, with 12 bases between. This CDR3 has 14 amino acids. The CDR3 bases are TGTGCCAGCAGCTTAGCGAATCAGGGATTCGAGCAGTACTTC. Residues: CASSLANQGFEQYF. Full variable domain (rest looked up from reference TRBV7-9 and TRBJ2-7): DTGVSQNPRHKITKRGQNVTFRCDPISEHNRLYWYRQTLGQGPEFLTYFQNEAQLEKSRLLSDRFSAERPKGSFSTLEIQRTEQGDSAMYLCASSLANQGFEQYFGPGTRLTVT.

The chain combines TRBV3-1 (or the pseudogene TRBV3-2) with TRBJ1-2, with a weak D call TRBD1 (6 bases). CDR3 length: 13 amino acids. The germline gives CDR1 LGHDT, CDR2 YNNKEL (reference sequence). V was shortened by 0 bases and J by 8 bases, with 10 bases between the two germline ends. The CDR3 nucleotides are TGTGCCAGCAGCCAAGAGGGGGCGCGGGGCTACACCTTC. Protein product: CASSQEGARGYTF.

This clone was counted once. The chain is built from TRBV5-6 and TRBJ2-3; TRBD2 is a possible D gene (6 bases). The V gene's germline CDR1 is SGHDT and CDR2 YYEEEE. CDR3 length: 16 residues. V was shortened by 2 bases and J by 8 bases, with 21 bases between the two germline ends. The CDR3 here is CASSLGGGARGGTQYF. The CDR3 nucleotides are TGTGCCAGCAGCTTAGGCGGCGGGGCCCGGGGTGGTACGCAGTATTTT.

CDR3 loop: CASSFSGANGELFF. The CDR3 DNA reads as TGTGCCAGCAGCTTTTCAGGCGCGAACGGGGAGCTGTTTTTT. V usage is TRBV5-5 and J usage is TRBJ2-2; D ambiguous. The CDR3 extends over 14 amino acids. Deletions cut 2 bases from V and 7 bases from J, with 12 bases between. The germline gives CDR1 SGHKS, CDR2 YYEKEE (reference sequence).

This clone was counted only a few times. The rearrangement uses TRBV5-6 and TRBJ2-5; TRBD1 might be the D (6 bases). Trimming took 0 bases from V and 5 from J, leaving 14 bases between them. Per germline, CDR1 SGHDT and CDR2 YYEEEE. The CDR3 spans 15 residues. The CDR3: CASSLGDGGRETQYF. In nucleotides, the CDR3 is TGTGCCAGCAGCTTGGGTGATGGGGGCAGGGAGACCCAGTACTTC.

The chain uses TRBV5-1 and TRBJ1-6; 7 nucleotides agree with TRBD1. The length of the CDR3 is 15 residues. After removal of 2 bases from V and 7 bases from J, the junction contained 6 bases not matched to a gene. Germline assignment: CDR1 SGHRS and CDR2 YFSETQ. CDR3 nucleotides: TGCGCCAGCAGCTTACCCGACAGGGAAAATTCACCCCTCCACTTT. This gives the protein CASSLPDRENSPLHF.

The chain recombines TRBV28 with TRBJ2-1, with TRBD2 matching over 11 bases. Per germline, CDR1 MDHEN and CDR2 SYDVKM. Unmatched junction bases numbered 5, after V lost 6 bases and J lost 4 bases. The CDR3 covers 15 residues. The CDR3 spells CASSQIAGGYNEQFF. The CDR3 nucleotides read TGTGCCAGCAGCCAAATAGCGGGGGGGTACAATGAGCAGTTCTTC.

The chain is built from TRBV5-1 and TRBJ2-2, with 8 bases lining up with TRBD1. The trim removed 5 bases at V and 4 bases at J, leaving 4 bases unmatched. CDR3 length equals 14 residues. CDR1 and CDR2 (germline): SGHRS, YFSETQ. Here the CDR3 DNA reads TGCGCCAGCAGATTACAGGGGGGCACCGGGGAGCTGTTTTTT. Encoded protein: CASRLQGGTGELFF.